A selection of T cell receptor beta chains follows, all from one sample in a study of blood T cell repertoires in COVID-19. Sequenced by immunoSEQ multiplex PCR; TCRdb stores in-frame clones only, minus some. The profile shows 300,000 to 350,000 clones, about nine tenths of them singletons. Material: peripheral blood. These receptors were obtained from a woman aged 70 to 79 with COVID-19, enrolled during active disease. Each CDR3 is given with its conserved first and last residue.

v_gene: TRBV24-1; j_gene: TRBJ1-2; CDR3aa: CATSDSRKDRVSGYTF
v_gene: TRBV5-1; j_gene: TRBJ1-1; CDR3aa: CASSLGQVMNTEAFF
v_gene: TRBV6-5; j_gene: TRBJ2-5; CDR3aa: CATTGRGWETQYF
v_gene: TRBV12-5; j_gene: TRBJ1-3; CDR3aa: CASGLIVGSGNTIYF
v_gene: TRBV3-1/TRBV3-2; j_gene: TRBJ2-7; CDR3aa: CASSQGLAALSYEQYF
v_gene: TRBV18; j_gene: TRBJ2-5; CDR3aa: CASSPPSYQETQYF
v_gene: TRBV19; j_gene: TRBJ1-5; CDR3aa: CASSIDLGGGVSSNQPQHF
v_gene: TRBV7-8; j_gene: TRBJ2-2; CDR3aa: CASIGRGTNTGELFF
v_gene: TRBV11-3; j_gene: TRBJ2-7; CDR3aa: CASSLGQAGTPYEQYF
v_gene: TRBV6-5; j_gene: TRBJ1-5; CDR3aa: CASSYSGGSRQPQHF
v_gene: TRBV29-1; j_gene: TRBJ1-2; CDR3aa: CSVWLAGGHYGYTF
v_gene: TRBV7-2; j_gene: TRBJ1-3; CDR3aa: CASSLPGLGNTIYF
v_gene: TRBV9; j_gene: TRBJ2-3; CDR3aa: CASSVFSAADTQYF
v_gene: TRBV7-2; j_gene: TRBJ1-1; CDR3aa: CASSSWTAITEAFF
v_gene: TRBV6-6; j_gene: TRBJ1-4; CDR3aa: CASSHWFRGGEKLFF
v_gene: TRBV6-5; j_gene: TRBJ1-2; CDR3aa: CASSLRSNYGYTF
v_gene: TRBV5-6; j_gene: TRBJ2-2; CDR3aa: CASSIGTSHTGELFF
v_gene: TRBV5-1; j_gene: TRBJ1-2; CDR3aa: CASRPDSTNYGYTF
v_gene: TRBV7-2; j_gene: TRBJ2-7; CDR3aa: CASSGGIEQYF
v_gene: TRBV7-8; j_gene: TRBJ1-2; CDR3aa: CASSGGYTPNYGYTF
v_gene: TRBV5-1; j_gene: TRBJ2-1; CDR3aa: CASSLVASGGNEQFF
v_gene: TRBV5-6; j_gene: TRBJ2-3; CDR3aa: CASSPDRGQTDTQYF
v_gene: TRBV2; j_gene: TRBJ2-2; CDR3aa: CASSDRAGELFF
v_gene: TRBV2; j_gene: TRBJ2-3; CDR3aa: CASSDEGQGADTQYF
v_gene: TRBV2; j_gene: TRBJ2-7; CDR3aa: CASSESRDTGYNEQYF
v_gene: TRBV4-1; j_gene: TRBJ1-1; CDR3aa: CASSPREGGTEAFF
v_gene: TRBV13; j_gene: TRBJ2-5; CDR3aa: CASSPDRSQETQYF
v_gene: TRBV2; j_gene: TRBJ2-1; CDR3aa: CASSEQGYNEQFF
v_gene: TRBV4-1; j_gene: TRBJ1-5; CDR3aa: CASSQSTGLGNQPQHF
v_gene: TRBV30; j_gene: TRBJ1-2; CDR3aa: CARGSDRGVNYGYTF
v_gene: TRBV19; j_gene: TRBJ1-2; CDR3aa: CASSMDRGPGYGYTF
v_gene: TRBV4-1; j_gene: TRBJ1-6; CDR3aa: CASSQSYSTDVYNSPLHF
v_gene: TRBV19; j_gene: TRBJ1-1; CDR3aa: CASSRVWDRGQVDTEAFF
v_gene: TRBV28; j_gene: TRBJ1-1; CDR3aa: CAFPGAGMCAFF
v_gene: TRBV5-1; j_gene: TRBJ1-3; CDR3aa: CATRPGISSGNTIYF
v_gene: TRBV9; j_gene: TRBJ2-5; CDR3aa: CASSVLEGLGETQYF
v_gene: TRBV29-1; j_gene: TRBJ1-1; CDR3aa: CSATEGRGTEAFF
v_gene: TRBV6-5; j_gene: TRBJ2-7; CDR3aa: CASSSTDDEQYF
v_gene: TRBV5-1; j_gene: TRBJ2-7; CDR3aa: CASSLAGSETYEQYF
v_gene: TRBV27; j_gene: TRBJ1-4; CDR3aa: CASSTRQATNEKLFF
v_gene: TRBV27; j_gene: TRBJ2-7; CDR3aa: CASSLGSGYEQYF
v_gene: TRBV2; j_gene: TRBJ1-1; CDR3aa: CASTLQAANTEAFF
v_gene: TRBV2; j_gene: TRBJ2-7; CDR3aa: CASSQFSDEQYF
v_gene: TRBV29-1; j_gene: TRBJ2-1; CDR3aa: CSVGWGLAGGTEQFF
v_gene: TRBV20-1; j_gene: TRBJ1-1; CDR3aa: CSLQGALGAFF
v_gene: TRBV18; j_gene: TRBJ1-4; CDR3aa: CASSLNSGDELFF
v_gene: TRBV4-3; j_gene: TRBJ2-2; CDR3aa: CASSQETGGNTGELFF
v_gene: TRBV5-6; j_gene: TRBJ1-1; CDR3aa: CASSLASGATEAFF
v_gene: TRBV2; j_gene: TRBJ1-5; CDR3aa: CASSGGTGPSGPQHF
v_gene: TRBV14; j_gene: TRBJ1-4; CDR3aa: CASSAGVNEKLFF
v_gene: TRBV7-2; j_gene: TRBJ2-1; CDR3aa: CASSLATSGGAGEQFF
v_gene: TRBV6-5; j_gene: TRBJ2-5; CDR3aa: CASQRGGRETQYF
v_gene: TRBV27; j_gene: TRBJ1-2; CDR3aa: CASSLRGGGGLFGYTF